This TCR beta chain appears in the sequencing data of a study of blood T cell repertoires in COVID-19. About the study: Specimens from acute and convalescent COVID-19 originated in the United States, Italy and Spain. In each case, the material was cDNA or gDNA derived from T cells, B-cell-depleted T cells, or PBMCs.

In the authors' workflow: Nucleated cell number was recorded as an estimate derived from reference gene primer amplification. Assay used: immunoSEQ multiplex PCR; TCRdb lists only in-frame clones, some missing. V and J calls and clone size are those listed in that table; D and trimming were worked out from the DNA. The repertoire includes roughly 270,000 clones, 75% to 85% of them detected once, and approximately 5% sits in the top ten. This clone was seen a single time. Input material: peripheral blood. This TCR derives from a man aged 45-65 years with active or convalescent COVID-19.

In nucleotides, the CDR3 is TGTGCCACCAGCAGAGATCTCGAACACCCCGGGGAGCTGTTTTTT. Its protein is CATSRDLEHPGELFF. V and J are TRBV15 and TRBJ2-2; D is unresolved. The CDR3 runs 15 residues. The V end lost 0 bases, the J end lost 6 bases, and 11 bases lay between the germline ends. Germline CDR1 LNHNV, CDR2 YYDKDF (reference sequence).